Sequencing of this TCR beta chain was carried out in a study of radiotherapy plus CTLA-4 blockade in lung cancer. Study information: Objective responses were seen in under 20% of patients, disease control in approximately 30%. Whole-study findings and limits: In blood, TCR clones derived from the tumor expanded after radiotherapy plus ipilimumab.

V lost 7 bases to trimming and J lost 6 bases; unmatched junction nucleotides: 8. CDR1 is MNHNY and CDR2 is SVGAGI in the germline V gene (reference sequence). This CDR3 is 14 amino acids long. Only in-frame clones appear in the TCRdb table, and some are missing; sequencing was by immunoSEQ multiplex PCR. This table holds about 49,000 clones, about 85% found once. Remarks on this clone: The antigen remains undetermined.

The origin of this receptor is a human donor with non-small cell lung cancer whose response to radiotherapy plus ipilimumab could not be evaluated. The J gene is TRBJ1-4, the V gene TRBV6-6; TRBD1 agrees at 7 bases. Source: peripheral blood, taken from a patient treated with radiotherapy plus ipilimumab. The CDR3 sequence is CASTEGGADEKLFF. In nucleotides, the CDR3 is TGTGCCAGCACAGAAGGGGGCGCGGATGAAAAACTGTTTTTT.